A single T cell receptor (beta chain) is shown here with its context. The target antigen is unknown. Healthy bone marrow donors made up the donors. The data were obtained in a study of cytomegalovirus exposure and HLA in healthy donors. Broader study findings: Researchers reported from a later analysis that most CMV-associated TCR beta chains appeared HLA-restricted. An analysis that was carried out later associated 15,000 to 20,000 TCR beta sequences with HLA alleles at 0.05 false discovery rate.

PCR amplification relied on 60 Vbeta primers (plus 13 Jbeta primers). TCRdb keeps only in-frame clones here, not all; method: immunoSEQ multiplex PCR. Here the sample spans some 170,000 clones, over 70% being singletons. The CDR3 contains 16 residues. V shed 3 bases and J 5 bases; nucleotides not matched to a gene: 7. Germline-derived CDR1 and CDR2 are SGHTA and FQGNSA. The specimen sequenced was PBMCs. This clonotype was obtained from a young man in good health and CMV-seropositive. The rearrangement uses TRBV7-2 and TRBJ1-6; TRBD1 matches at 7 bases. Here the CDR3 DNA reads TGTGCCAGCAGCTTCCTAGGGGGCTACAATAATTCACCCCTCCACTTT. Translating it yields CASSFLGGYNNSPLHF.